This T cell receptor beta chain was captured in a study of blood T cell repertoires in COVID-19. Study as a whole: Specimens from acute and convalescent COVID-19 originated in the United States, Italy and Spain.

All enrollees were about 18 to 89 years old and from fewer than 30 US areas. Cohort assignment relied on participant-reported clinical history. Per the original data handling: From reference gene primer amplification, estimates of nucleated cell counts were derived. The data were produced by immunoSEQ multiplex PCR, yet TCRdb's version contains in-frame clones alone and is incomplete. D and trimming come from the DNA, and the V and J calls and clone size come from that table. This table holds hundreds of thousands of clones, 70% to 90% found once. What was sequenced was PBMCs or T cells enriched from blood (not recorded which). The clonotype originates from a woman aged 18-29 years with acute COVID-19.

The CDR3 DNA reads TGTGCCATCAGTTCCCAGGGGTCCGGTGGCTACACCTTC. The encoded protein is CAISSQGSGGYTF. The genes are TRBV10-3 and TRBJ1-2; the D gene is possibly TRBD1 (6 bases). With 5 bases removed from V and 7 bases from J, the gap between germline ends came to 14 bases. Germline V gene sequence: CDR1 ENHRY, CDR2 SYGVKD. The CDR3 consists of 13 residues.